The 23 T cell receptor beta chains in this list originate from one sample, sequenced in a study of blood T cell repertoires in COVID-19. Sequencing used immunoSEQ multiplex PCR; TCRdb keeps in-frame clones, though not all of them. This sample yields about 49,000 clones, of which 85% to 90% are seen a single time; under 2.5% belongs to the top ten. The sequenced sample consisted of peripheral blood. The receptor source for this set is an elderly woman with COVID-19, enrolled during active disease.

The J gene is TRBJ2-7, the V gene TRBV6-1; TRBD2 might be the D (5 bases). Trimming pared 2 bases from V and 3 bases from J, leaving 20 bases between. Germline V gene lookup returns CDR1 MNHNS and CDR2 SASEGT. The CDR3 has 17 amino acids. CDR3 region: CASSELTMASSLYEQYF. In DNA, the CDR3 is TGTGCCAGCAGTGAATTGACTATGGCGTCCTCACTCTACGAGCAGTACTTC.

The chain recombines TRBV7-2 with TRBJ2-7, with D possibly matching TRBD1 (5 bases). There are 14 residues in the CDR3. Germline CDR1 SGHTA, CDR2 FQGNSA. Trimming removed 6 bases from V and 2 bases from J, with 14 bases in between. The CDR3 coding sequence is TGTGCCAGCAGTCGAAGACAGTCAGCCTACGAGCAGTACTTC. Translated: CASSRRQSAYEQYF.

This clone showed up just once. The rearrangement uses TRBV5-6 and TRBJ2-7; TRBD1 might be the D (5 bases). The germline V gene has CDR1 SGHDT and CDR2 YYEEEE. The CDR3 spans 14 residues. Trimming took off 2 bases at V and 12 bases at J, with 21 bases between the two ends. The CDR3 region has the DNA TGTGCCAGCAGCTTATACCGTCGCAGGGTGGGATGGTACTTC. This encodes CASSLYRRRVGWYF. Full variable domain (remainder filled in from reference TRBV5-6 and TRBJ2-7): DAGVTQSPTHLIKTRGQQVTLRCSPKSGHDTVSWYQQALGQGPQFIFQYYEEEERQRGNFPDRFSGHQFPNYSSELNVNALLLGDSALYLCASSLYRRRVGWYFGPGTRLTVT.

This chain joins TRBV10-3 and TRBJ1-6; 10 bases are shared with TRBD1. Germline lookup yields CDR1 ENHRY and CDR2 SYGVKD. Germline trimming cut 3 bases from V and 5 bases from J; bases unmatched to any gene: 1. The CDR3 covers 15 residues. This CDR3 is CAISEGTGDNSPLHF. CDR3 sequence (DNA): TGTGCCATCAGTGAAGGGACAGGGGATAATTCACCCCTCCACTTT.

The sample holds many counts of this clone. The gene calls are TRBV28 and TRBJ2-7; 8 bases match TRBD2. This CDR3 has 17 amino acids. V was pared by 4 bases and J by 4 bases, with 15 bases of the junction left unmatched. Germline-derived CDR1 and CDR2 are MDHEN and SYDVKM. CDR3 coding DNA: TGTGCCAGCAGTTCGAGCATTCGGGCGGGAGGCGGATACGAGCAGTACTTC. It is translated as CASSSSIRAGGGYEQYF. Variable domain in full (rest from reference TRBV28 and TRBJ2-7): DVKVTQSSRYLVKRTGEKVFLECVQDMDHENMFWYRQDPGLGLRLIYFSYDVKMKEKGDIPEGYSVSREKKERFSLILESASTNQTSMYLCASSSSIRAGGGYEQYFGPGTRLTVT.

In DNA, the CDR3 is TGCGCCAGCAGCCAAGATCAGCCCCTTTTGAGGGGGGGGAACACCGGGGAGCTGTTTTTT. Protein sequence: CASSQDQPLLRGGNTGELFF. The genes are TRBV4-1 and TRBJ2-2, with D perhaps matching TRBD2 (7 bases). This CDR3 has 20 residues. The germline gives CDR1 MGHRA, CDR2 YSYEKL. V lost 0 bases to trimming and J lost 1 base, with 21 bases between them.

This chain uses TRBV4-2 with TRBJ1-6; D is uncertain. With 0 bases removed from V and 5 bases from J, the gap between germline ends came to 5 bases. Germline CDR1 LGHNA, CDR2 YNFKEQ. This CDR3 is 14 amino acids long. CDR3 amino acids: CASSQDTDNSPLHF. The CDR3 DNA reads as TGTGCCAGCAGCCAAGATACAGATAATTCACCCCTCCACTTT.

By share, this clone ranks as medium-sized. This chain connects TRBV14 to TRBJ2-7, with a weak D call TRBD1 (5 bases). Germline V gives CDR1 SGHDN, CDR2 FVKESK. Trimming cost V 6 bases and J 0 bases, with 15 bases left between them. This CDR3 region has 15 residues. DNA for the CDR3: TGTGCCAGCAGTGCGTCTCAGGGTAGCTCCTACGAGCAGTACTTC. Encoded protein: CASSASQGSSYEQYF.

The chain uses TRBV27 and TRBJ1-2, with 7 nucleotides matching TRBD1. The CDR3 length is 13 residues. CDR1 is MNHEY and CDR2 is SMNVEV in the germline V gene (reference sequence). The V and J ends lost 3 bases and 6 bases, in that order; junction bases with no gene match: 4. The CDR3 region has the DNA TGTGCCAGCAGTTTGACAGGGATCGATGGCTACACCTTC. This sequence encodes CASSLTGIDGYTF.

To note about this clone: The junction differs from germline at one of its ends, possibly a read error. The chain is built from TRBV5-6 and TRBJ1-1; 7 bases map to TRBD1. CDR1 and CDR2 (germline): SGHDT, YYEEEE. This CDR3 spans 13 amino acids. The CDR3 nucleotides are TGTGCCAGCAGCTGGAGGGGACAGAGAGGAGCTGTCTTT. This codes for CASSWRGQRGAVF.

The V and J genes are TRBV28 and TRBJ1-2; TRBD1 agrees at 10 bases. Germline values: CDR1 MDHEN, CDR2 SYDVKM. Trimming at V came to 5 bases and at J to 1 base, leaving 4 bases not matched to a gene. CDR3 length: 15 residues. The CDR3 is CASSRGQGDNYGYTF. CDR3 in DNA: TGTGCCAGCAGTAGAGGACAGGGGGATAACTATGGCTACACCTTC.

The chain recombines TRBV18 with TRBJ1-5; 8 positions agree with TRBD1. CDR3 length: 14 amino acids. Germline CDR1 is KGHSH and CDR2 is LQKENI. V lost 1 base to trimming and J lost 7 bases; unmatched junction nucleotides: 3. The CDR3 bases are TGTGCCAGCTCACCACGGACAGGGAACCAGCCCCAGCATTTT. The encoded protein is CASSPRTGNQPQHF. Full variable domain (rest looked up from reference TRBV18 and TRBJ1-5): NAGVMQNPRHLVRRRGQEARLRCSPMKGHSHVYWYRQLPEEGLKFMVYLQKENIIDESGMPKERFSAEFPKEGPSILRIQQVVRGDSAAYFCASSPRTGNQPQHFGDGTRLSIL.

The CDR3 DNA sequence: TGTGCCAGTAGTAGCGGCGGCACTAGGCCGAACTACGAGCAGTACTTC. Translated, it gives CASSSGGTRPNYEQYF. The V and J genes are TRBV19 and TRBJ2-7; possible D gene TRBD2, 5 bases. Trimming cost V 4 bases and J 3 bases, with 19 bases left between them. Germline CDR1 and CDR2: LNHDA and SQIVND (reference sequence). This CDR3 is built from 16 residues.

This rearrangement joins TRBV18 to TRBJ1-2; no firm D call. V lost 6 bases to trimming and J lost 6 bases, with 20 bases between them. This CDR3 contains 15 residues. The germline V gene encodes CDR1 KGHSH and CDR2 LQKENI. The CDR3 nucleotides read TGTGCCAGCTCCGGGTTCGAGGGAGTTGGGGATGGCTACACCTTC. Translating it yields CASSGFEGVGDGYTF.

This chain links TRBV6-5 with TRBJ1-5; 7 bases line up with TRBD1. CDR1 MNHEY and CDR2 SVGAGI come from the germline V gene. J was trimmed by 5 bases and V by 8 bases; bases with no gene match: 6. This CDR3 has 13 amino acids. CDR3 DNA sequence: TGTGCCAGCTCGGGACAGTCTTATCAGCCCCAGCATTTT. This translates into CASSGQSYQPQHF.

The chain joins TRBV7-2 to TRBJ1-1, with 8 bases aligning to TRBD1. Per the germline V gene, CDR1 is SGHTA and CDR2 is FQGNSA. Trimming removed 5 bases from V and 4 bases from J; junction bases left unmatched: 6. The CDR3 length is 14 residues. CDR3 region: CASSIGQGPTEAFF. In DNA form, the CDR3 reads TGTGCCAGCAGCATAGGACAGGGCCCCACTGAAGCTTTCTTT.

The rearrangement uses TRBV6-1 and TRBJ1-2, with 8 bases lining up with TRBD1. Germline trimming cut 2 bases from V and 8 bases from J; bases unmatched to any gene: 7. CDR1 is MNHNS, CDR2 SASEGT, per germline. This CDR3 has 14 residues. CDR3 sequence reads: CASSEPDRVGGYTF. The CDR3 DNA reads as TGTGCCAGCAGTGAACCGGACAGGGTTGGCGGCTACACCTTC.

The chain uses TRBV11-2 and TRBJ2-7; the match to TRBD2 covers 13 bases. V shed 5 bases, J shed 6 bases, and the junction held 4 bases outside the gene matches. The CDR3 consists of 14 residues. Germline CDR1 reads SGHAT; CDR2 reads FQNNGV. The chain's CDR3 is CASSTGLAGTEQYF. CDR3 nucleotide sequence: TGTGCCAGCAGCACGGGACTAGCGGGGACCGAGCAGTACTTC. The whole variable domain, remainder taken from reference TRBV11-2 and TRBJ2-7, is EAGVAQSPRYKIIEKRQSVAFWCNPISGHATLYWYQQILGQGPKLLIQFQNNGVVDDSQLPKDRFSAERLKGVDSTLKIQPAKLEDSAVYLCASSTGLAGTEQYFGPGTRLTVT.

V gene TRBV6-5 combines with J gene TRBJ1-1; D may be TRBD1 (6 bases). CDR1 is MNHEY and CDR2 is SVGAGI in the germline V gene. The length of the CDR3 is 15 residues. Trimming removed 7 bases at V and 1 base at J, with 16 bases between. The CDR3 reads CASTPGEFRNTEAFF. In DNA, the CDR3 is TGTGCCAGCACCCCAGGGGAGTTTCGGAACACTGAAGCTTTCTTT.

A single count supports this clone. The chain combines TRBV19 with TRBJ1-5; weak D call: TRBD1 (6 bases). Germline V gene data show CDR1 as LNHDA and CDR2 as SQIVND (reference sequence). There are 15 residues in the CDR3. Trimming took off 1 base at V and 4 bases at J, with 11 bases between the two ends. The chain's CDR3 is CASSIGQGPNQPQHF. The CDR3 nucleotides are TGTGCCAGTAGTATAGGGCAGGGGCCGAATCAGCCCCAGCATTTT.

V and J are TRBV4-1 and TRBJ2-5; D is perhaps TRBD2 (5 bases). The CDR3 is made up of 16 amino acids. The germline gives CDR1 MGHRA, CDR2 YSYEKL. Between the trimmed V and J ends, which lost 3 bases and 5 bases, there was a span of 19 bases. CDR3 protein: CASSHSLAGVKETQYF. The CDR3 nucleotides are TGCGCCAGCAGCCACTCCCTAGCTGGAGTCAAGGAGACCCAGTACTTC.

This clone was seen a handful of times. This sequence joins TRBV7-9 and TRBJ2-7; 8 nucleotides agree with TRBD2. The germline V gene has CDR1 SEHNR and CDR2 FQNEAQ (reference sequence). The CDR3 totals 12 residues. J gave up 3 bases and V 10 bases, and 5 bases lay outside the gene matches. CDR3 protein: CAITSGSYEQYF. As DNA, the CDR3 is TGTGCCATCACCAGCGGGAGCTACGAGCAGTACTTC. The whole variable domain, filled in from reference TRBV7-9 and TRBJ2-7, reads DTGVSQNPRHKITKRGQNVTFRCDPISEHNRLYWYRQTLGQGPEFLTYFQNEAQLEKSRLLSDRFSAERPKGSFSTLEIQRTEQGDSAMYLCAITSGSYEQYFGPGTRLTVT.

The rearrangement joins TRBV7-2 to TRBJ2-1, with 14 bases lining up with TRBD2. The V and J ends lost 3 bases and 8 bases, in that order; junction bases with no gene match: 6. The CDR3 has 16 amino acids. Germline assignment: CDR1 SGHTA and CDR2 FQGNSA. CDR3 residues: CASSLRLAGGSDEQFF. The CDR3 DNA is TGTGCCAGCAGCTTGAGACTAGCGGGAGGGAGTGATGAGCAGTTCTTC.